These T cell receptor beta chains were read from a single sample in a study of spatial heterogeneity in lung cancer. Each CDR3 protein is one row after TCRdb ran MiXCR on the 5' RACE reads. The sample has approximately 25,000 distinct CDR3 sequences, approximately 9.5% seen once. The sequencing here drew on lung tumor tissue, taken at surgery. These receptor sequences come from a male donor with early-stage non-small cell lung cancer. Both conserved end residues are part of each CDR3. The D gene is left open where the match is weak. Expanded clones are given a class, and other clones once, few, many or no size at all.

d_gene,v_gene,abundance,CDR3aa
TRBD1,TRBV28,large,CASRIRDSWSYTF
-,TRBV9,few,CASSGRDASYEQYF
TRBD1,TRBV7-9,-,CASSPTGNGQPQHF
-,TRBV6-2/TRBV6-3,many,CASSYRWTGELFF
TRBD2,TRBV6-5,-,CASSLLAGTQETQYF
-,TRBV7-2,-,CASSASGSPTYEQYF
-,TRBV28,many,CASSSLSPPGAETQYF
TRBD1,TRBV4-3,many,CASSQGQGAKGYTF
-,TRBV20-1,few,CSASLTFQYF
-,TRBV6-5,many,CASSSQGGWTEAFF
TRBD1,TRBV7-6,many,CASSRQGYYGYTF
-,TRBV3-1,-,CASSQGKDHEQFF
-,TRBV12-3/TRBV12-4,medium-sized,CASSGKGAQYF
TRBD2,TRBV29-1,many,CSGSGGVAYNEQFF
TRBD1,TRBV28,many,CASSSWTGGNQPQHF
-,TRBV6-5,many,CAIPKKNNTEAFF
TRBD1,TRBV5-1,-,CASSPLTGGAETQYF
-,TRBV7-2,many,CASSLLGELYNEQFF
TRBD1,TRBV9,-,CASSARGQSTDTQYF
-,TRBV29-1,many,CSGGNTEAFF
-,TRBV29-1,many,CSATLMQGNTEAFF
-,TRBV7-2,few,CASQTGISYNSPLHF